The entry below gives a single TCR beta chain sequence along with its context. Its antigen is not identified. This entry is derived from a study of T-cell memory formation after mild COVID-19. General observations from the study: Second-wave clones with a day 37 peak had unconfirmed SARS-CoV-2 specificity.

TCRdb processed the 5' RACE reads anew with MiXCR; each CDR3 protein has one entry. The sample lists approximately 580,000 distinct CDR3 sequences; roughly 22% were seen once. Trimming left V 2 bases short and J 2 bases short, with 14 bases between. This CDR3 contains 15 residues. The germline gives CDR1 DFQATT, CDR2 SNEGSKA (reference sequence). Sequencing was performed on PBMCs or a T cell subset sorted from them (not recorded which). The chain couples TRBV20-1 to TRBJ2-3; D is unclear. This clonotype was obtained from an adult woman who had mild COVID-19 (a few samples of this study predate the infection). Cell type and time point are not known. As DNA, the CDR3 is TGCAGTGCTAGAAGGCTGAATCGAATCACAGATACGCAGTATTTT. Residues: CSARRLNRITDTQYF.